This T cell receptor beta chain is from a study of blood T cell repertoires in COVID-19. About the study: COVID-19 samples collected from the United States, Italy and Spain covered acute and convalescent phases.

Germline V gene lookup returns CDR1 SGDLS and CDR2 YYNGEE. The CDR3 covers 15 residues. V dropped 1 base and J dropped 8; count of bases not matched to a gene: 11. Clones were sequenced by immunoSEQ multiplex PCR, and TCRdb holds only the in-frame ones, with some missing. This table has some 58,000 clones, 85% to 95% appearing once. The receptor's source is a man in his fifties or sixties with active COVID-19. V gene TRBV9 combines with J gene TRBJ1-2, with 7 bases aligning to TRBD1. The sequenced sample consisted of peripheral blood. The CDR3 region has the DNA TGTGCCAGCAGCGTATCCCCCCAGGGGGAAGGCGGCTACACCTTC. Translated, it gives CASSVSPQGEGGYTF.